This TCR beta chain appears in the sequencing data of a study of blood T cell repertoires in COVID-19. Study-level background: COVID-19 samples from acute and convalescent phases originated in the United States, Italy and Spain.

How the authors handled the data: Amplification with reference gene primers provided the estimates of nucleated cell counts. Sequenced by immunoSEQ multiplex PCR; TCRdb stores in-frame clones only, minus some. V, J and clone size are taken as reported in that table, and D and trimming were inferred from the DNA itself. The data show approximately 240,000 clones, less than 90% seen once. Trimming at V came to 2 bases and at J to 5 bases, leaving 3 bases not matched to a gene. Germline V gene lookup returns CDR1 MNHEY and CDR2 SVGEGT. This CDR3 region has 15 residues. Sequencing was performed on peripheral blood. The TCR comes from a woman aged 55-70 years who had recovered from COVID-19. V usage is TRBV6-2 or TRBV6-3 and J usage is TRBJ2-2; 9 bases align to TRBD1. CDR3 DNA sequence: TGTGCCAGCAGTTACCGGGACAGGGATACCGGGGAGCTGTTTTTT. Translated, it gives CASSYRDRDTGELFF.